This TCR beta chain is from a study of blood T cell repertoires in COVID-19 (dated by TCRdb to 2020 to 2021). As for the study more broadly: The collaborator samples originated in the United States, Italy and Spain and spanned the acute and convalescent phases of COVID-19. The prospective study material was composed of cDNA or gDNA derived from T cells, B-cell-depleted T cells, or PBMCs. Where available, HLA class I and class II types were taken from metadata supplied by the sample provider and were not determined by assay-based typing. Nearly every sample came with metadata listing a de-identified subject ID, COVID-19 status, age in years and sex. The samples were drawn from two sources: the first 160 participants of the ongoing ImmuneRACE study, and 1,000 to 1,500 subjects contributed by 6 global collaborators. The repertoires were made available in a free public database intended to serve as a resource for research on the immune response to SARS-CoV-2. The dataset comprised deeply sampled blood TCRbeta repertoires from subjects exposed to, actively infected with, or recovered from COVID-19.

V is shortened by 3 bases, J by 8 bases, and the region joining them spans 7 bases. Based on the germline V gene, the CDR1 and CDR2 sequences are SNHLY and FYNNEI. The cysteine opens and the phenylalanine closes a CDR3 of 12 amino acids. The only DNA kept is the CDR3, 36 bases in frame from the first base. Turning to this clone: Its antigen is currently not known. Base qualities were left out, and no much larger clone turns up one base away.

One collaborating source in Seattle enrolled patients while the patients were actively infected and followed the patients over time throughout the course of disease. The collaborating institutions used their own protocols to collect whole blood in K2EDTA tubes. For TCRbeta analysis, collaborators shipped samples in one of three forms: frozen whole blood, isolated PBMCs, or DNA extracted from either of those sample types. Overall study outcomes, separate from this receptor: How much clinical and demographic metadata was included differed by source and by participant, and the metadata was provided uncurated.

The immunoSEQ Assay, a bias-controlled multiplex PCR, was used to amplify TCRbeta CDR3 regions from genomic DNA. Regarding the original processing steps: Within the assay, amplification of reference gene primers was used to estimate how many nucleated cells each sample contained. Sequence reads were collapsed and filtered to measure the absolute abundance of every unique TCRbeta CDR3 rearrangement. For each sample, productive Simpson clonality was calculated by taking the square root of Simpson's diversity index across productive rearrangements. Here the immuneACCESS table is served through TCRdb, limited to in-frame sequences with V and J called. Missing clones are a known gap in these copies; in checked studies unresolved V genes cover under half, and the rest lacks a known reason. That table supplies the V and J calls and clone size; D and trimming were determined from the DNA. This sample has nearly 50,000 clones in its table, and over 80% of those were observed once. The ten top clones hold 2.1% of the sample.

Recombination linked TRBV2 to TRBJ1-4; TRBD1 is a possible D gene, resting on 5 matching bases. Specimen: peripheral blood. The source of this sequence is a woman aged 80 or over with COVID-19, enrolled during active disease. The nucleotides read TGTGCCAGCAGTGAGACAGCCGAAAAACTGTTTTTT. The translation is CASSETAEKLFF.